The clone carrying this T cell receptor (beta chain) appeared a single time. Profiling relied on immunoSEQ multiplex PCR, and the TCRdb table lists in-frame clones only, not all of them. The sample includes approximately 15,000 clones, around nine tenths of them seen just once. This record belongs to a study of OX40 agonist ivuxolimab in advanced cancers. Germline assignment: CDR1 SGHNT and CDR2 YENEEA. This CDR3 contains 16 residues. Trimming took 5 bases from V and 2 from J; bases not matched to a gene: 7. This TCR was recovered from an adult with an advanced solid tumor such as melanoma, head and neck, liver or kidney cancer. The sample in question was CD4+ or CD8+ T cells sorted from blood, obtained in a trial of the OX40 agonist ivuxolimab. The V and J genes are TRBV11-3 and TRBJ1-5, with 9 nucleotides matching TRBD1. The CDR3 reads CASSAQGAQGNQPQHF. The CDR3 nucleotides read TGTGCCAGCAGCGCACAGGGGGCGCAGGGCAATCAGCCCCAGCATTTT.